Following are 15 T cell receptor beta chains from one sample sequenced in a study of shared clonotypes between healthy human individuals. The protocol was immunoSEQ multiplex PCR, while the TCRdb copy is restricted to in-frame clones and leaves out a portion. Among fewer than 2.5 million clones listed, approximately 94% were seen once. Sequencing used naive CD4+ T cells from PBMCs. The subset: CD45RA+ positively selected. All receptors derive from a man younger than 30 in good health. Some clones in this sample may be carry-over from other donors' samples.

The chain combines TRBV5-4 with TRBJ2-2, with 10 bases lining up with TRBD2. The J segment lost 6 bases and the V segment lost 2 bases, leaving 4 bases of the junction unmatched. Germline V gene lookup returns CDR1 SGHNT and CDR2 YYREEE (reference sequence). This CDR3 is 15 amino acids long. In nucleotides, the CDR3 is TGTGCCAGCAGCTTAGGAGCGGGAGGGCCCGGGGAGCTGTTTTTT. This encodes CASSLGAGGPGELFF.

As for this clone: One end of the junction fails to match germline, which may point to a read error. The V and J genes are TRBV30 and TRBJ2-3; TRBD1 agrees at 12 bases. Per germline, CDR1 GTSNPN and CDR2 SVGIG (reference sequence). This CDR3 is 14 amino acids long. The CDR3 protein is CACFGTGGTDTQYF. CDR3 nucleotides: TGTGCCTGCTTCGGGACAGGGGGCACGGATACGCAGTATTTT.

The V and J genes are TRBV28 and TRBJ1-2, with 8 bases that match TRBD1. The V segment lost 8 bases and the J segment 8 bases; nucleotides outside the gene matches: 22. The V gene's germline CDR1 is MDHEN and CDR2 SYDVKM. The CDR3 length is 17 residues. CDR3 sequence: CASGSRVGQGAGEGYTF. The CDR3 DNA reads TGTGCCAGCGGATCACGCGTGGGGCAGGGGGCGGGAGAAGGCTACACCTTC.

CDR3 sequence (DNA): TGTGCCAGCAGTCAACTGAGGTGGGACAATCAGCCCCAGCATTTT. Amino acids: CASSQLRWDNQPQHF. The V gene is TRBV6-6, the J gene TRBJ1-5; unclear D gene. The CDR3 spans 15 residues. V was trimmed by 5 bases and J by 3 bases, leaving 14 bases between them. Germline loops: CDR1 MNHNY, CDR2 SVGAGI (reference sequence).

This sequence joins TRBV23-1 and TRBJ1-1; 7 positions agree with TRBD1. TRBV23-1 counts as an open reading frame of uncertain function. The CDR3 covers 17 residues. V was clipped by 6 bases and J by 0 bases; unmatched bases: 13. CDR3 nucleotides: TGCGCCAGCAGCCCAGGGGCACAGGGGCTAATGAACACTGAAGCTTTCTTT. Translation: CASSPGAQGLMNTEAFF.

The rearrangement links TRBV2 to TRBJ2-7; no firm D call. This CDR3 has 12 amino acids. Deletions cut 7 bases from V and 2 bases from J, with 9 bases between. Germline V gene data show CDR1 as SNHLY and CDR2 as FYNNEI. For the CDR3, the DNA is TGTGCCAGCAAGGTCGGAACCTACGAGCAGTACTTC. It codes for CASKVGTYEQYF. The complete variable domain, with remaining parts taken from reference TRBV2 and TRBJ2-7, reads EPEVTQTPSHQVTQMGQEVILRCVPISNHLYFYWYRQILGQKVEFLVSFYNNEISEKSEIFDDQFSVERPDGSNFTLKIRSTKLEDSAMYFCASKVGTYEQYFGPGTRLTVT.

Concerning this clone itself: Other DNA sequences from this sample encode an identical CDR3 as well. The rearrangement links TRBV5-1 to TRBJ2-5; D gene unclear. Germline V gene data show CDR1 as SGHRS and CDR2 as YFSETQ. Trimming removed 0 bases from V and 5 bases from J, with 2 bases in between. The CDR3 is made up of 11 amino acids. The CDR3 spells CASSLAETQYF. DNA of the CDR3: TGCGCCAGCAGCTTGGCTGAGACCCAGTACTTC.

As for this clone: Relative to the germline gene, one junction end is altered; a read error may explain this. The V and J genes are TRBV5-1 and TRBJ1-3, with D possibly TRBD1 on 5 matching bases. In germline, CDR1 is SGHRS, CDR2 YFSETQ. The CDR3 runs 15 residues. CDR3 coding DNA: TGCGCCAGCGGCTTTTTACCGGGGGAAGGAAACACCATATATTTT. This translates into CASGFLPGEGNTIYF.

The chain couples TRBV19 to TRBJ2-3; 13 bases align to TRBD2. The CDR3 runs to 16 residues. CDR1 is LNHDA and CDR2 is SQIVND in the germline V gene (reference sequence). Losses at the gene ends were 5 bases for V and 8 bases for J; bases not matched to a gene: 10. The CDR3 loop reads CASSPPGTSGISTQYF. CDR3 bases: TGTGCCAGTAGTCCCCCCGGGACTAGCGGGATAAGTACGCAGTATTTT.

Of note for this clone: A read error may produce the germline difference seen at one junction end. V and J are TRBV7-2 and TRBJ2-1, with D unclear. Germline CDR1 reads SGHTA; CDR2 reads FQGNSA. The CDR3 totals 17 residues. CDR3: CANSLVGTPRSYNEQFF. Written as DNA, the CDR3 is TGTGCCAACAGCTTAGTTGGAACTCCTCGCTCCTACAATGAGCAGTTCTTC.

The chain carries TRBV10-3 and TRBJ1-1, with D possibly TRBD1 on 6 matching bases. Germline lookup yields CDR1 ENHRY and CDR2 SYGVKD. The CDR3 loop spans 14 amino acids. V was shortened by 0 bases and J by 6 bases, with 11 bases between the two germline ends. CDR3 nucleotide sequence: TGTGCCATCAGTGAGTCGGTGACAGGCCCTGAAGCTTTCTTT. Its translation is CAISESVTGPEAFF.

With respect to this clone: The same CDR3 also results from other DNA sequences found in this sample. V is TRBV5-1 and J is TRBJ2-2, with 9 nucleotides matching TRBD2. The V gene's germline CDR1 is SGHRS and CDR2 YFSETQ. There are 15 residues in the CDR3. The ends lost 1 base at V and 2 bases at J; junction bases unmatched: 0. CDR3 sequence: CASSLLAGNTGELFF. CDR3 bases: TGCGCCAGCAGCTTGCTAGCGGGAAACACCGGGGAGCTGTTTTTT.

DNA of the CDR3: TGTGCCAGCTCGAAAGGGGGGACAGGGGTGCTGGGGCGTGACGAGCAGTACTTC. Residues: CASSKGGTGVLGRDEQYF. The chain recombines TRBV7-2 with TRBJ2-7, with 10 bases lining up with TRBD1. CDR1 is SGHTA, CDR2 FQGNSA, per germline. The junction had 21 bases not matched to a gene; V was cut back by 8 bases and J by 5 bases. The CDR3 has 18 amino acids.

To note about this clone: Within the sample, other DNA sequences also encode this same CDR3. The chain has TRBV28 and TRBJ1-2; D is undetermined. Germline values: CDR1 MDHEN, CDR2 SYDVKM. V gave up 4 bases and J gave up 0 bases, with 9 bases separating them. The CDR3 contains 14 residues. The CDR3 DNA is TGTGCCAGCAGTTCCCCGACATCTAACTATGGCTACACCTTC. It encodes CASSSPTSNYGYTF.

The chain combines TRBV5-4 with TRBJ2-5, with 10 bases aligning to TRBD2. V lost 0 bases to trimming and J lost 1 base; unmatched junction nucleotides: 3. The CDR3 totals 16 residues. The germline gives CDR1 SGHNT, CDR2 YYREEE (reference sequence). The CDR3 bases are TGTGCCAGCAGCTTGGGGCGGACTAGCGGCCAAGAGACCCAGTACTTC. This gives the protein CASSLGRTSGQETQYF. The complete variable domain, with remaining parts taken from reference TRBV5-4 and TRBJ2-5, reads ETGVTQSPTHLIKTRGQQVTLRCSSQSGHNTVSWYQQALGQGPQFIFQYYREEENGRGNFPPRFSGLQFPNYSSELNVNALELDDSALYLCASSLGRTSGQETQYFGPGTRLLVL.